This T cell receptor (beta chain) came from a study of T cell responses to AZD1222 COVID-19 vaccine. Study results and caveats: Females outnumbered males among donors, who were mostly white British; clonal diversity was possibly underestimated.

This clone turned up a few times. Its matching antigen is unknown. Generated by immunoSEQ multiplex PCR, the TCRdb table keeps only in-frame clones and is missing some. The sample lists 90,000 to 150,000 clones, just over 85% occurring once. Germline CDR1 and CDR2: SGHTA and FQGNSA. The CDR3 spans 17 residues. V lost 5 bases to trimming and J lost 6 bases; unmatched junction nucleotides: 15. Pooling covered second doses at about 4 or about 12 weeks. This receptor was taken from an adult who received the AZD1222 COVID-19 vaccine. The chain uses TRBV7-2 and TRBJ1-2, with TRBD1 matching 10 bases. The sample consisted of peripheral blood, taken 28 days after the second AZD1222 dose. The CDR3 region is CASSTSRDRGQIDGYTF. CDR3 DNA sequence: TGTGCCAGCAGCACGTCCCGGGACAGGGGACAGATTGATGGCTACACCTTC.